The 6 T cell receptor beta chains below were found in one sample sequenced in a study of blood T cell repertoires in COVID-19. The repertoire was sequenced with immunoSEQ multiplex PCR; TCRdb's copy has only in-frame clones and lacks some. This table has about 57,000 clones, 65% to 85% appearing once. The sample consisted of PBMCs or T cells enriched from blood (not recorded which). These receptors all stem from a woman aged 40 to 49 with acute COVID-19.

The chain uses TRBV28 and TRBJ2-7; 11 nucleotides align to TRBD2. Germline loops: CDR1 MDHEN, CDR2 SYDVKM. J gave up 3 bases and V 3 bases, and 13 bases lay outside the gene matches. CDR3 length: 18 residues. This chain's CDR3 is CASSLVLAGGELSYEQYF. CDR3 sequence (DNA): TGTGCCAGCAGTTTGGTTCTAGCGGGAGGTGAGCTGAGCTACGAGCAGTACTTC.

The chain joins TRBV5-6 to TRBJ1-3; tentative D call: TRBD1 (5 bases). Trimming left V 4 bases short and J 4 bases short, with 18 bases between. The length of the CDR3 is 16 residues. Germline V gene data show CDR1 as SGHDT and CDR2 as YYEEEE. As DNA, the CDR3 is TGTGCCAGCAGCCATTCTTTTAGGGGTCCCGGAAACACCATATATTTT. Residues: CASSHSFRGPGNTIYF.

The chain combines TRBV3-1 (or the pseudogene TRBV3-2) with TRBJ2-1, with unresolved D. Germline CDR1 reads LGHDT; CDR2 reads YNNKEL (reference sequence). There are 13 residues in the CDR3. V lost 4 bases, J lost 12 bases, and 16 bases lay in between. CDR3 region: CASSPDLGPTQFF. CDR3 sequence (DNA): TGTGCCAGCAGCCCTGATCTTGGGCCCACGCAGTTCTTC.

The V and J genes are TRBV27 and TRBJ1-2; D remains unclear. The CDR3 extends over 13 amino acids. The V end was cut by 2 bases, the J end by 8 bases, with 12 bases between. Germline-derived CDR1 and CDR2 are MNHEY and SMNVEV (reference sequence). CDR3: CASSLTTSGGYTF. CDR3 DNA sequence: TGTGCCAGCAGTTTAACGACCAGCGGGGGCTACACCTTC.

This chain links TRBV5-8 with TRBJ2-2; tentative D call: TRBD2 (6 bases). The V and J ends lost 4 bases and 5 bases respectively, with 12 bases between them. Germline-derived CDR1 and CDR2 are SGHTS and YDEGEE. The CDR3 has 14 amino acids. CDR3 sequence reads: CASSRTTPTGELFF. As DNA, the CDR3 is TGTGCCAGCAGCCGGACTACCCCAACCGGGGAGCTGTTTTTT.

The chain employs TRBV27 and TRBJ2-7; 10 bases map to TRBD2. The CDR3 loop spans 16 amino acids. Germline V gene data show CDR1 as MNHEY and CDR2 as SMNVEV (reference sequence). The ends lost 5 bases at V and 2 bases at J; junction bases unmatched: 9. DNA for the CDR3: TGTGCCAGCAGTGGGGGGAGCGGGAGGGCCGCCTACGAGCAGTACTTC. Translated: CASSGGSGRAAYEQYF.